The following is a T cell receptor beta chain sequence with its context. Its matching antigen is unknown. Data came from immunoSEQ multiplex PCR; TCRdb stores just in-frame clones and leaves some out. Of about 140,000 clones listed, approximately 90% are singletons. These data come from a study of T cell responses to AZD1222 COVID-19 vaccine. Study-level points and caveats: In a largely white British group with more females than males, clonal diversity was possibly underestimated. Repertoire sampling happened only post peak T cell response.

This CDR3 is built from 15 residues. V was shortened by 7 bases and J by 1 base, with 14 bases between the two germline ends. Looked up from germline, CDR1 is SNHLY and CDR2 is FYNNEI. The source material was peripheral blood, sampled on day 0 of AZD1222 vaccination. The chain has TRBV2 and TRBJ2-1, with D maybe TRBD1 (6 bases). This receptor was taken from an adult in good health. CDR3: CASKDLQGSYNEQFF. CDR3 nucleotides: TGTGCCAGCAAGGACCTCCAGGGGTCCTACAATGAGCAGTTCTTC.